Below are 3 T cell receptor beta chains sequenced from a single sample in a study of T-cell memory formation after mild COVID-19. TCRdb called the 5' RACE reads again in MiXCR, with one record for every CDR3 protein. Among more than 150,000 distinct CDR3 sequences listed, about 18% were seen once. Specimen: PBMCs or a T cell subset sorted from them (not recorded which). The receptor set was obtained from a man aged 18 to 30 who had mild COVID-19 (a few samples of this study predate the infection). Cell type and time point are not known.

The chain has TRBV5-1 and TRBJ2-3; 9 bases agree with TRBD2. The CDR3 sequence is 15 residues long. V gave up 2 bases and J gave up 4 bases; unmatched junction bases: 5. Germline V lookup: CDR1 SGHRS, CDR2 YFSETQ. CDR3 in amino acids: CASSFERGVPDTQYF. The DNA for the CDR3 is TGCGCCAGCAGCTTTGAGCGGGGGGTCCCAGATACGCAGTATTTT. The full variable domain, in which reference TRBV5-1 and TRBJ2-3 provide the parts outside the CDR3, is KAGVTQTPRYLIKTRGQQVTLSCSPISGHRSVSWYQQTPGQGLQFLFEYFSETQRNKGNFPGRFSGRQFSNSRSEMNVSTLELGDSALYLCASSFERGVPDTQYFGPGTRLTVL.

This clonotype came up a few times. The chain employs TRBV3-1 and TRBJ2-7; 7 bases are shared with TRBD1. CDR1 LGHDT and CDR2 YNNKEL come from the germline V gene (reference sequence). J gave up 3 bases and V 4 bases, and 3 bases lay outside the gene matches. There are 13 residues in the CDR3. Written as DNA, the CDR3 is TGTGCCAGCAGCCGAGGGGGCCTCTACGAGCAGTACTTC. Translated, it gives CASSRGGLYEQYF.

The V call is TRBV10-3, the J call TRBJ1-2, with a tentative D call TRBD1 (5 bases). Trimming took off 4 bases at V and 2 bases at J, with 11 bases between the two ends. The CDR3 sequence is 14 residues long. CDR1 and CDR2 (germline): ENHRY, SYGVKD. The CDR3, as DNA: TGTGCCATCAGTGCGGGGGACGGGAACTATGGCTACACCTTC. Encoded protein: CAISAGDGNYGYTF.